The TCR beta chain described here comes from a study of regulatory T cells in long-lasting Graves disease. To make TCR beta libraries, researchers used iRepertoire HTBI primers and Arm-PCR of CDR3 regions. From the multiplex PCR reads, TCRdb called clonotypes with MiXCR, one entry per CDR3 protein. The sample lists roughly 430,000 distinct CDR3 sequences; 20% to 25% were seen once. Study-wide points: Investigators studied peripheral blood only, not thyroid tissue.

Sample time point: persistent/refractory GD, antithyroid drugs over 5 years with positive TRAb. The TCR library used RNA extracted from PBMCs. American Thyroid Association guidelines served as the basis for diagnosing Graves' disease. In this cohort, patients came from an endocrinology department located in Xi'an, China. This clonotype was observed a handful of times. Its antigen is unidentified. The receptor's source is a female donor with Graves disease. This sample comprised peripheral blood mononuclear cells (PBMCs), obtained when the disease was refractory, from a patient treated with antithyroid drugs.

The CDR3 DNA reads TGTGCCAGCAGCTTGGAGACTGCCGGGCATGGAGACACTGAAGCTTTCTTT. Its translation is CASSLETAGHGDTEAFF. The chain is built from TRBV5-4 and TRBJ1-1; no clear D. Looked up from germline, CDR1 is SGHNT and CDR2 is YYREEE (reference sequence). The CDR3 totals 17 residues. V was pared by 0 bases and J by 3 bases, with 18 bases between.